One and the same sample provided the 2 T cell receptor beta chains below, sequenced in a study of cytomegalovirus exposure and HLA in healthy donors. The PCR employed 60 Vbeta primers together with 13 Jbeta primers. The repertoire was sequenced with immunoSEQ multiplex PCR; TCRdb's copy has only in-frame clones and lacks some. Its listing shows about 50,000 clones. Sample: PBMCs. Receptors originate from a woman aged 60-70 years in good health and CMV-seropositive.

This chain uses TRBV6-1 with TRBJ1-1, with a possible D match to TRBD1 (6 bases). Per germline, CDR1 MNHNS and CDR2 SASEGT. CDR3 size: 14 residues. The V gene lost 6 bases and the J gene lost 5 bases, with 16 bases spanning the gap. CDR3 residues: CASSHETGSTEAFF. CDR3 sequence (DNA): TGTGCCAGCAGCCATGAAACAGGGTCAACTGAAGCTTTCTTT.

The chain joins TRBV19 to TRBJ2-2, with D possibly TRBD2 on 5 matching bases. CDR1 and CDR2 from the germline V gene are LNHDA and SQIVND (reference sequence). This CDR3 is built from 17 residues. Trimming left V 7 bases short and J 0 bases short, with 18 bases between. The CDR3 is CASKFRRELPNTGELFF. Written as DNA, the CDR3 is TGTGCCAGTAAATTCAGACGGGAACTTCCGAACACCGGGGAGCTGTTTTTT.